This TCR beta chain is from a study of control samples from healthy donors and cancer patients. Trimming left V 5 bases short and J 2 bases short, with 9 bases between. The V gene's germline CDR1 is MNHEY and CDR2 SVGAGI. The CDR3 length is 13 residues. Some clones are missing from TCRdb's copy, which holds only in-frame ones; the method was immunoSEQ multiplex PCR. The data hold 120,000 or so clones, with about 87% observed a single time. The sample holds one count of this clone. V usage is TRBV6-5 and J usage is TRBJ1-1; D is unclear. Sequencing was done on a sample of blood. The sequence derives from a man aged 60 to 69 in good health. The CDR3 protein is CASSTSENTEAFF. CDR3 nucleotides: TGTGCCAGCAGTACCTCAGAAAACACTGAAGCTTTCTTT.